This TCR beta chain was captured by sequencing in a study of shared clonotypes between healthy human individuals. General study results and limits: A handful of donors shared 5% to 5.5% of their naive CD4 clonotypes. Tissue TCR repertoires likely differ from these blood-only repertoires.

HIV-negative, healthy adults without recent acute infections or vaccinations were the donors. CD45RA+ naive and CD45RA-negative memory subsets were separated from CD4+ cells. TCRdb keeps only in-frame clones here, not all; method: immunoSEQ multiplex PCR. Found here are over 1.4 million clones, around 97% of them singletons; the top ten hold about 1.2%. The germline V and J ends were trimmed by 0 bases and 5 bases, with 14 bases remaining between them. CDR1 SGDLS and CDR2 YYNGEE come from the germline V gene. The CDR3 is 16 amino acids. About this clone itself: Its cognate antigen is unknown.

The V and J genes are TRBV9 and TRBJ2-2; the D gene is possibly TRBD2 (6 bases). Input material: naive CD4+ T cells sorted from blood. Subset noted: CD45RA+ positively selected. The TCR comes from a man younger than 45 in good health. The CDR3 DNA is TGTGCCAGCAGCGTAGGTGCGGGAACCAGAACCGGGGAGCTGTTTTTT. It yields the protein CASSVGAGTRTGELFF.